One and the same sample provided the 17 T cell receptor beta chains below, sequenced in a study of T cell responses to AZD1222 COVID-19 vaccine. The method was immunoSEQ multiplex PCR; TCRdb's version includes in-frame clones alone and lacks a portion of them. Among approximately 60,000 clones listed, approximately 86% were seen once. The specimen comprised peripheral blood, sampled 28 days after the second AZD1222 dose. The receptor source for this set is an adult who received the AZD1222 COVID-19 vaccine.

This clone is medium-sized (0.01 to 0.1%) in the sample. The J gene is TRBJ2-7, the V gene TRBV5-1; D unclear. V gave up 0 bases and J gave up 5 bases, with 12 bases separating them. CDR3 length: 14 amino acids. Per germline, CDR1 SGHRS and CDR2 YFSETQ. Here the CDR3 DNA reads TGCGCCAGCAGCTTGGCGGTTCGGGCTGACGAGCAGTACTTC. Protein product: CASSLAVRADEQYF.

The V and J genes are TRBV7-9 and TRBJ2-2; a weak D match, TRBD1 (5 bases). CDR1 is SEHNR, CDR2 FQNEAQ, per germline (reference sequence). V lost 5 bases and J lost 7, with 11 bases in between. CDR3 length equals 13 residues. The DNA for the CDR3 is TGTGCCAGCAGCAGAGGACAAAGCGGGGAGCTGTTTTTT. It yields the protein CASSRGQSGELFF.

This clone was observed once. V usage is TRBV10-3 and J usage is TRBJ2-2; TRBD2 might be the D (6 bases). CDR3 size: 15 residues. Trimming left V 4 bases short and J 3 bases short, with 12 bases between. Germline V gene lookup returns CDR1 ENHRY and CDR2 SYGVKD. CDR3 sequence: CAISVGTADTGELFF. CDR3 DNA: TGTGCCATCAGTGTAGGGACTGCCGACACCGGGGAGCTGTTTTTT.

This clone was detected a few times. This chain links TRBV27 with TRBJ1-2; no definite D call. Trimming took off 2 bases at V and 0 bases at J, with 16 bases between the two ends. CDR1 and CDR2 (germline): MNHEY, SMNVEV (reference sequence). This CDR3 contains 17 residues. CDR3 nucleotide sequence: TGTGCCAGCAGTTTAAAAGTTTCCGTGTCTGCTAACTATGGCTACACCTTC. It encodes CASSLKVSVSANYGYTF.

This clone occurred a few times. V gene TRBV15 combines with J gene TRBJ2-7; 9 nucleotides line up with TRBD2. Germline-derived CDR1 and CDR2 are LNHNV and YYDKDF (reference sequence). This CDR3 has 16 amino acids. V shed 0 bases, J shed 5 bases, and the junction held 8 bases outside the gene matches. CDR3 nucleotides: TGTGCCACCAGCAGAGATCTTGTGGGACTAGCTAACGAGCAGTACTTC. As protein: CATSRDLVGLANEQYF.

The gene calls are TRBV5-5 and TRBJ1-2; D is uncertain. Germline values: CDR1 SGHKS, CDR2 YYEKEE (reference sequence). V dropped 6 bases and J dropped 5 bases, with 17 bases sitting between them. The CDR3 is made up of 14 amino acids. In nucleotides, the CDR3 is TGTGCCAGCACCCGGGAGGCCAATCTTTATGGCTACACCTTC. Amino acid sequence: CASTREANLYGYTF.

CDR3 nucleotide sequence: TGTGCCAGCAAGATTCAAGGGGCGAAATCACCCCTCCACTTT. It encodes CASKIQGAKSPLHF. The genes are TRBV2 and TRBJ1-6, with D possibly TRBD1 on 5 matching bases. Deletions cut 7 bases from V and 10 bases from J, with 17 bases between. The CDR3 runs to 14 residues. Germline V lookup: CDR1 SNHLY, CDR2 FYNNEI. The full variable domain, its missing parts supplied by reference TRBV2 and TRBJ1-6, is EPEVTQTPSHQVTQMGQEVILRCVPISNHLYFYWYRQILGQKVEFLVSFYNNEISEKSEIFDDQFSVERPDGSNFTLKIRSTKLEDSAMYFCASKIQGAKSPLHFGNGTRLTVT.

The V gene is TRBV6-5, the J gene TRBJ2-7, with 10 bases identical to TRBD2. This CDR3 contains 13 residues. Germline V CDR1 and CDR2: MNHEY, SVGAGI. The junction had 6 bases not matched to a gene; V was cut back by 2 bases and J by 11 bases. The CDR3 loop is CASSYTTGTSEYF. The CDR3 coding sequence is TGTGCCAGCAGTTACACCACCGGGACTAGCGAGTACTTC.

The chain couples TRBV29-1 to TRBJ2-7; TRBD1 aligns across 7 bases. V was clipped by 7 bases and J by 2 bases; unmatched bases: 5. The CDR3 sequence is 12 residues long. The germline CDR1 and CDR2 sequences are SQVTM and ANQGSEA. CDR3 residues: CSALTGAYEQYF. The CDR3, as DNA: TGCAGCGCGCTAACAGGGGCCTACGAGCAGTACTTC.

This clone was detected only a few times. The chain links TRBV5-4 to TRBJ2-4, with D maybe TRBD2 (6 bases). This CDR3 comprises 14 residues. Germline V CDR1 and CDR2: SGHNT, YYREEE (reference sequence). Trimming pared 3 bases from V and 7 bases from J, leaving 14 bases between. The CDR3 region is CASSSLTAGNIQYF. The CDR3 nucleotides are TGTGCCAGCAGCTCCCTTACGGCGGGGAACATTCAGTACTTC.

The chain is built from TRBV18 and TRBJ2-1; D not resolved. This CDR3 has 12 residues. Per germline, CDR1 KGHSH and CDR2 LQKENI. Trimming removed 2 bases from V and 11 bases from J, with 10 bases in between. For the CDR3, the DNA is TGTGCCAGCTCACCATACGCGAGGCAGCAGTTCTTC. This encodes CASSPYARQQFF.

The chain carries TRBV12-3 or TRBV12-4 and TRBJ1-3, with unresolved D. The CDR3 has 13 residues. V shed 9 bases and J shed 3 bases, with 12 bases lying between them. The DNA of the CDR3 is TGTGCCAGTTTAAGATCGGGTGGAAACACCATATATTTT. It codes for CASLRSGGNTIYF.

V usage is TRBV7-9 and J usage is TRBJ1-4; D possibly corresponds to TRBD1 (5 bases). Germline V gene lookup returns CDR1 SEHNR and CDR2 FQNEAQ (reference sequence). Trimming took 4 bases from V and 5 from J, leaving 11 bases between them. This CDR3 comprises 14 residues. The CDR3 bases are TGTGCCAGCAGCTCCCGGGACGGGAATGAAAAACTGTTTTTT. Translated: CASSSRDGNEKLFF. The complete variable domain, with remaining parts taken from reference TRBV7-9 and TRBJ1-4, reads DTGVSQNPRHKITKRGQNVTFRCDPISEHNRLYWYRQTLGQGPEFLTYFQNEAQLEKSRLLSDRFSAERPKGSFSTLEIQRTEQGDSAMYLCASSSRDGNEKLFFGSGTQLSVL.

This chain joins TRBV3-1 (or the pseudogene TRBV3-2) and TRBJ1-4; 9 bases map to TRBD1. After removal of 5 bases from V and 3 bases from J, the junction contained 7 bases not matched to a gene. Germline V lookup: CDR1 LGHDT, CDR2 YNNKEL (reference sequence). The CDR3 spans 16 residues. The CDR3 sequence: CASSKTTGGPNEKLFF. As DNA, the CDR3 is TGTGCCAGCAGCAAAACGACAGGGGGTCCTAATGAAAAACTGTTTTTT.

DNA of the CDR3: TGTGCCAGCAGTCTCACGGACAGGGGAGGCGAAAAACTGTTTTTT. This translates into CASSLTDRGGEKLFF. The gene calls are TRBV28 and TRBJ1-4; 9 bases align to TRBD1. The CDR3 is 15 residues long. The V gene end was trimmed by 5 bases and the J gene end by 8 bases; junction bases not matched to a gene: 9. Germline assignment: CDR1 MDHEN and CDR2 SYDVKM.

The CDR3 reads CASSLSLVQPQHF. CDR3 in DNA: TGTGCCAGCAGTTTGTCATTGGTTCAGCCCCAGCATTTT. The chain couples TRBV6-2 or TRBV6-3 to TRBJ1-5; D uncertain. This CDR3 contains 13 residues. Trimming left V 4 bases short and J 6 bases short, with 10 bases between. Germline assignment: CDR1 MNHEY and CDR2 SVGEGT.

This clone was picked up a small number of times. The chain recombines TRBV7-9 with TRBJ1-2, with TRBD1 as a possible D gene (5 bases). Germline values: CDR1 SEHNR, CDR2 FQNEAQ (reference sequence). The ends were cut back, 3 bases at V and 7 bases at J, with 12 bases in the middle. The CDR3 is 13 residues long. In nucleotides, the CDR3 is TGTGCCAGCAGCTTGCATACAGGTGGTGGCTACACCTTC. This translates into CASSLHTGGGYTF.